The 23 T cell receptor beta chains listed next were all sequenced from one sample in a study of identifying expanded T cells in peripheral blood. Clones were read by immunoSEQ multiplex PCR, and TCRdb kept only the in-frame ones, dropping some. This sample carries roughly 90,000 clones, 70% to 90% of them seen once, and the ten largest clones take 4.5%. Sequenced sample: blood. The receptors were sampled from a person aged 18 to 75 in good health.

The genes are TRBV10-3 and TRBJ1-1, with 8 bases matching TRBD1. V dropped 2 bases and J dropped 1; count of bases not matched to a gene: 3. The V gene's germline CDR1 is ENHRY and CDR2 SYGVKD. CDR3 length: 15 amino acids. The CDR3 spells CAISEPGQGNTEAFF. The CDR3 DNA reads as TGTGCCATCAGTGAGCCCGGACAGGGGAACACTGAAGCTTTCTTT.

The CDR3 nucleotides read TGTGCCAGCAGCCTAAGCGGGGAACAGGGCATTTTTGAGGCAGATACGCAGTATTTT. It specifies CASSLSGEQGIFEADTQYF. The J gene is TRBJ2-3, the V gene TRBV14; tentatively, D is TRBD2 (7 bases). V was clipped by 4 bases and J by 4 bases, with 27 bases between them. Germline CDR1 SGHDN, CDR2 FVKESK. The CDR3 consists of 19 residues.

V gene TRBV4-3 combines with J gene TRBJ1-1; D is perhaps TRBD1 (6 bases). CDR3 size: 16 residues. Trimming stripped 2 bases from V and 0 bases from J, with 13 bases between. CDR1 and CDR2 from the germline V gene are LGHNA and YSLEER. This CDR3 reads CASSQWYGGMNTEAFF. The CDR3 DNA sequence: TGCGCCAGCAGCCAATGGTACGGGGGCATGAACACTGAAGCTTTCTTT.

V is TRBV18 and J is TRBJ2-7; 7 nucleotides match TRBD2. Germline lookup yields CDR1 KGHSH and CDR2 LQKENI. The CDR3 loop spans 17 amino acids. V was pared by 3 bases and J by 0 bases, with 11 bases of the junction left unmatched. CDR3 in DNA: TGTGCCAGCTCACCGGGCCCCCGGGGAGGGCGCTCCTACGAGCAGTACTTC. Translating it yields CASSPGPRGGRSYEQYF.

The chain couples TRBV19 to TRBJ1-2; D is possibly TRBD1 (6 bases). Germline lookup yields CDR1 LNHDA and CDR2 SQIVND (reference sequence). V gave up 3 bases and J gave up 8 bases, with 19 bases separating them. The CDR3 covers 15 residues. The CDR3 loop is CASSIGGAGMLGYTF. The DNA for the CDR3 is TGTGCCAGTAGTATCGGGGGCGCGGGTATGCTCGGCTACACCTTC.

The V and J genes are TRBV6-4 and TRBJ2-7; a possible D gene is TRBD1 (6 bases). Germline V lookup: CDR1 MRHNA, CDR2 SNTAGT. The V gene lost 11 bases and the J gene lost 1 base, with 21 bases spanning the gap. The CDR3 totals 15 residues. The CDR3: CADRDKGICSYEQYF. The DNA of the CDR3 is TGTGCCGACCGGGACAAGGGGATATGTTCCTACGAGCAGTACTTC.

This clone appeared once. DNA of the CDR3: TGTGCCAGCAGCTTAGAGGGGTCCGTCAGAACGCCCCAGCATTTT. It yields the protein CASSLEGSVRTPQHF. This chain links TRBV7-2 with TRBJ1-5, with a weak D call TRBD1 (5 bases). CDR1 SGHTA and CDR2 FQGNSA come from the germline V gene. The CDR3 spans 15 residues. Trimming shortened V by 1 base and J by 9 bases, and 16 bases separated the two germline ends. Based on the CDR3 plus reference TRBV7-2 and TRBJ1-5, the full variable domain is GAGVSQSPSNKVTEKGKDVELRCDPISGHTALYWYRQSLGQGLEFLIYFQGNSAPDKSGLPSDRFSAERTGGSVSTLTIQRTQQEDSAVYLCASSLEGSVRTPQHFGDGTRLSIL.

The chain couples TRBV6-5 to TRBJ1-2; the D is unclear. Trimming left V 5 bases short and J 6 bases short, with 16 bases between. The CDR3 covers 14 residues. The germline gives CDR1 MNHEY, CDR2 SVGAGI. Here the CDR3 DNA reads TGTGCCAGCAGTCAGGCCGTTTGGTCCGATGGCTACACCTTC. Residues: CASSQAVWSDGYTF.

The J gene is TRBJ1-1, the V gene TRBV6-6, with D perhaps matching TRBD1 (6 bases). Trimming took off 5 bases at V and 0 bases at J, with 13 bases between the two ends. Germline V gene lookup returns CDR1 MNHNY and CDR2 SVGAGI (reference sequence). The CDR3 extends over 15 amino acids. CDR3: CASSRGQAMNTEAFF. CDR3 nucleotide sequence: TGTGCCAGCAGTAGGGGACAAGCAATGAACACTGAAGCTTTCTTT.

V is TRBV10-3 and J is TRBJ2-2; no clear D. The germline V gene has CDR1 ENHRY and CDR2 SYGVKD. The CDR3 spans 14 residues. Trimming shortened V by 4 bases and J by 1 base, and 7 bases separated the two germline ends. CDR3 coding DNA: TGTGCCATCAGTGGGATAGTGAACACCGGGGAGCTGTTTTTT. It yields the protein CAISGIVNTGELFF.

The chain combines TRBV18 with TRBJ2-1; 7 nucleotides line up with TRBD2. Germline V gene sequence: CDR1 KGHSH, CDR2 LQKENI. This CDR3 has 18 amino acids. J lost 0 bases, V lost 1 base, and 9 bases had no gene match. The CDR3 protein is CASSPLDGGLSSYNEQFF. CDR3 in DNA: TGTGCCAGCTCACCACTAGACGGGGGGTTGAGCTCCTACAATGAGCAGTTCTTC.

The rearrangement links TRBV7-9 to TRBJ2-5; D is possibly TRBD1 (6 bases). The CDR3 loop spans 16 amino acids. The germline V gene has CDR1 SEHNR and CDR2 FQNEAQ (reference sequence). V was trimmed by 5 bases and J by 5 bases, leaving 21 bases between them. The CDR3 sequence is CASSTFPRDKQETQYF. The CDR3 bases are TGTGCCAGCAGCACCTTTCCCCGGGACAAACAGGAGACCCAGTACTTC.

This clone has more than one count but fewer than ten. The gene calls are TRBV6-5 and TRBJ1-6; 7 bases line up with TRBD1. The CDR3 is 15 residues long. V was clipped by 0 bases and J by 8 bases; unmatched bases: 4. CDR1 is MNHEY, CDR2 SVGAGI, per germline. CDR3 nucleotide sequence: TGTGCCAGCAGTTACTCGTACAGGGGTGATTCACCCCTCCACTTT. Its protein is CASSYSYRGDSPLHF.

Only one count was recorded for this clone. The chain recombines TRBV7-8 with TRBJ1-2; D is unclear. The CDR3 is 13 residues long. CDR1 is SGHVS and CDR2 is FQNEAQ in the germline V gene. Trimming removed 3 bases at V and 1 base at J, with 6 bases between. The CDR3 DNA follows: TGTGCCAGCAGCTTCCGGCATAACTATGGCTACACCTTC. Translated: CASSFRHNYGYTF. Based on the CDR3 plus reference TRBV7-8 and TRBJ1-2, the full variable domain is GAGVSQSPRYKVAKRGQDVALRCDPISGHVSLFWYQQALGQGPEFLTYFQNEAQLDKSGLPSDRFFAERPEGSVSTLKIQRTQQEDSAVYLCASSFRHNYGYTFGSGTRLTVV.

The rearrangement joins TRBV11-3 to TRBJ2-3; D is unclear. This CDR3 is 15 amino acids long. V was pared by 3 bases and J by 3 bases, with 13 bases between. From germline, CDR1 is SGHNT and CDR2 YENEEA. CDR3 nucleotides: TGTGCCAGCAGCTTTCTTACCGTAGGGACAGATACGCAGTATTTT. This sequence encodes CASSFLTVGTDTQYF.

CDR3: CASSPVQGGVRMDGYTF. The CDR3 nucleotides are TGTGCCAGCTCACCAGTACAGGGAGGAGTAAGAATGGATGGCTACACCTTC. The rearrangement joins TRBV18 to TRBJ1-2; a weak D match, TRBD1 (6 bases). The CDR3 runs to 17 residues. The V end was cut by 2 bases, the J end by 6 bases, with 22 bases between. Germline V gene lookup returns CDR1 KGHSH and CDR2 LQKENI.

The chain employs TRBV2 and TRBJ1-6; 12 bases map to TRBD1. V shed 7 bases, J shed 2 bases, and the junction held 9 bases outside the gene matches. CDR3 length: 18 amino acids. Germline CDR1 reads SNHLY; CDR2 reads FYNNEI. CDR3 sequence (DNA): TGTGCCAGCACGCCGGGACAGGGGGCCCCTCCCTATAATTCACCCCTCCACTTT. It encodes CASTPGQGAPPYNSPLHF.

This chain uses TRBV29-1 with TRBJ2-7, with unresolved D. CDR1 SQVTM and CDR2 ANQGSEA come from the germline V gene. Between the trimmed V and J ends, which lost 5 bases and 0 bases, there was a span of 14 bases. This CDR3 has 14 amino acids. As DNA, the CDR3 is TGCAGCGTTTTATATGGACCGAGCTCCTACGAGCAGTACTTC. It yields the protein CSVLYGPSSYEQYF.

This chain connects TRBV6-5 to TRBJ1-6; TRBD1 is a possible D gene (5 bases). CDR1 is MNHEY, CDR2 SVGAGI, per germline. This CDR3 contains 16 residues. V lost 2 bases, J lost 0 bases, and 8 bases lay in between. The CDR3 nucleotides are TGTGCCAGCAGTTACACAGGAACCTCCTATAATTCACCCCTCCACTTT. Residues: CASSYTGTSYNSPLHF.

The rearrangement links TRBV6-1 to TRBJ2-3; no reliable D call. The V end was cut by 5 bases, the J end by 5 bases, with 11 bases between. This CDR3 is built from 13 residues. Per germline, CDR1 MNHNS and CDR2 SASEGT. DNA for the CDR3: TGTGCCAGCAGTCCCCGGTCGGGAGATACGCAGTATTTT. It specifies CASSPRSGDTQYF.

This chain links TRBV30 with TRBJ2-2; 9 bases are a match to TRBD1. The V gene's germline CDR1 is GTSNPN and CDR2 SVGIG (reference sequence). The V gene end was trimmed by 0 bases and the J gene end by 5 bases; junction bases not matched to a gene: 7. The CDR3 sequence is 16 residues long. The CDR3 coding sequence is TGTGCCTGGAGTGTACAGGGGGCGTTTAGGACCGGGGAGCTGTTTTTT. Translation gives CAWSVQGAFRTGELFF.

V is TRBV7-9 and J is TRBJ1-1; D gene unclear. The ends were cut back, 1 base at V and 11 bases at J, with 11 bases in the middle. The CDR3 spans 12 residues. Germline values: CDR1 SEHNR, CDR2 FQNEAQ (reference sequence). CDR3 loop: CASSLGSIGAFF. Written as DNA, the CDR3 is TGTGCCAGCAGCTTAGGCTCAATTGGCGCTTTCTTT.

V gene TRBV27 combines with J gene TRBJ2-3, with D tentatively TRBD2 (6 bases). Germline CDR1 is MNHEY and CDR2 is SMNVEV (reference sequence). V was shortened by 7 bases and J by 3 bases, with 14 bases between the two germline ends. The CDR3 has 14 residues. The CDR3 reads CASTRRGITDTQYF. The DNA of the CDR3 is TGTGCCAGCACCCGGCGGGGAATTACAGATACGCAGTATTTT.